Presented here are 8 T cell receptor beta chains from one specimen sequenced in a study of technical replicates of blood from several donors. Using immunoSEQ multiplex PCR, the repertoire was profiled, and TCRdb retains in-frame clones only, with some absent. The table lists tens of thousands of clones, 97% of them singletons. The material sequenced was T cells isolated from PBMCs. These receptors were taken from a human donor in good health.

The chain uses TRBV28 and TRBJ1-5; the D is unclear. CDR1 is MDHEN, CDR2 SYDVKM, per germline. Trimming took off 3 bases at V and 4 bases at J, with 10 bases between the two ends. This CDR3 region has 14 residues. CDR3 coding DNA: TGTGCCAGCAGTTTCAGTAACCGAAATCAGCCCCAGCATTTT. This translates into CASSFSNRNQPQHF.

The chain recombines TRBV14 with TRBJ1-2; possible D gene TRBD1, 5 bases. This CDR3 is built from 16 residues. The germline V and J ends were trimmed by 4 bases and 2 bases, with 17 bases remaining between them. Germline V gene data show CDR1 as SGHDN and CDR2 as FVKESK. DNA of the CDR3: TGTGCCAGCAGCCCTCCGGGACTCGGGGTAAACTATGGCTACACCTTC. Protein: CASSPPGLGVNYGYTF.

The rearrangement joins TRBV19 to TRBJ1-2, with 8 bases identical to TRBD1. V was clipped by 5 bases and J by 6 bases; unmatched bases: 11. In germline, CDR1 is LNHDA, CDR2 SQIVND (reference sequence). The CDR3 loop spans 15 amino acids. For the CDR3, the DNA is TGTGCCAGTAGTTCCTGGACAGGGAGCACTGATGGCTACACCTTC. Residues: CASSSWTGSTDGYTF.

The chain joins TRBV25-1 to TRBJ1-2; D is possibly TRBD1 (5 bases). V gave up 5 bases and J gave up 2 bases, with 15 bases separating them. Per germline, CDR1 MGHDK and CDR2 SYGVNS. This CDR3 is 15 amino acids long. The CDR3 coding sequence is TGTGCCAGCAGTCCTGCAGCACAGGTGAACTATGGCTACACCTTC. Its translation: CASSPAAQVNYGYTF.

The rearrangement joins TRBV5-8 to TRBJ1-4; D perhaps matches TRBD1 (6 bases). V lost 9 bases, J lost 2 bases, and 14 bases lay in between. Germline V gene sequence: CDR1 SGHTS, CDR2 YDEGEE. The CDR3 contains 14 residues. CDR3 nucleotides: TGTGCCATGTACAGGGATTGGACTAATGAAAAACTGTTTTTT. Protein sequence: CAMYRDWTNEKLFF.

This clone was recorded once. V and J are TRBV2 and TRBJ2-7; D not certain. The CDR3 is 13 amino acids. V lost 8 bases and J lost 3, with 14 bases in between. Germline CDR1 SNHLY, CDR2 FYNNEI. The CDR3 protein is CASSVYRGYEQYF. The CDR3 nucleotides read TGTGCCAGCTCGGTCTACCGAGGCTACGAGCAGTACTTC. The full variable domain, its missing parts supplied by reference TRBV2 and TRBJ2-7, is EPEVTQTPSHQVTQMGQEVILRCVPISNHLYFYWYRQILGQKVEFLVSFYNNEISEKSEIFDDQFSVERPDGSNFTLKIRSTKLEDSAMYFCASSVYRGYEQYFGPGTRLTVT.

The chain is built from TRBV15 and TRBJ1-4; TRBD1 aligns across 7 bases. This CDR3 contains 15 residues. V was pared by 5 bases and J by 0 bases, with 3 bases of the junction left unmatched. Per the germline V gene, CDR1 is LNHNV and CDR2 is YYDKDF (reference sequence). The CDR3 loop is CATSGTGATNEKLFF. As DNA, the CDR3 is TGTGCCACCAGCGGAACAGGGGCAACTAATGAAAAACTGTTTTTT. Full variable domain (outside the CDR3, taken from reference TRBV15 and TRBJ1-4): DAMVIQNPRYQVTQFGKPVTLSCSQTLNHNVMYWYQQKSSQAPKLLFHYYDKDFNNEADTPDNFQSRRPNTSFCFLDIRSPGLGDTAMYLCATSGTGATNEKLFFGSGTQLSVL.

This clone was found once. In DNA form, the CDR3 reads TGCGCCAGCAGCCAAGAAGGGACTAGCGGCACAGATACGCAGTATTTT. Residues: CASSQEGTSGTDTQYF. The V and J genes are TRBV4-1 and TRBJ2-3; 10 bases fit TRBD2. CDR1 is MGHRA, CDR2 YSYEKL, per germline. The CDR3 runs 16 residues. V lost 0 bases, J lost 1 base, and 1 base stayed unmatched.